What follows describes a single T cell receptor (beta chain). The antigen remains undetermined. The junction shows a germline mismatch at one end, possibly a read error. These data are taken from a study of shared clonotypes between healthy human individuals. Study-wide points: Across subsets, estimated richness was generally greater for naive than for memory populations.

Tens of thousands of T cell genomes, or 200 to 250 ng DNA, went into the sorted-subset replicate PCRs. Clones were read by immunoSEQ multiplex PCR, and TCRdb kept only the in-frame ones, dropping some. Among some 2,000,000 clones listed, about 94% were seen once. Sequenced material: naive CD4+ T cells sorted from blood. Described subset: CD45RA+ positively selected. This receptor was taken from a man between 18 and 29 years old in good health.

The CDR3 region has the DNA TGTGCCAGCAGTTTGGGACAACACAATCAGCCCCAGCATTTT. It yields the protein CASSLGQHNQPQHF. This sequence joins TRBV5-6 and TRBJ1-5; TRBD1 is a possible D gene (6 bases). The CDR3 has 14 amino acids. The germline V gene encodes CDR1 SGHDT and CDR2 YYEEEE.